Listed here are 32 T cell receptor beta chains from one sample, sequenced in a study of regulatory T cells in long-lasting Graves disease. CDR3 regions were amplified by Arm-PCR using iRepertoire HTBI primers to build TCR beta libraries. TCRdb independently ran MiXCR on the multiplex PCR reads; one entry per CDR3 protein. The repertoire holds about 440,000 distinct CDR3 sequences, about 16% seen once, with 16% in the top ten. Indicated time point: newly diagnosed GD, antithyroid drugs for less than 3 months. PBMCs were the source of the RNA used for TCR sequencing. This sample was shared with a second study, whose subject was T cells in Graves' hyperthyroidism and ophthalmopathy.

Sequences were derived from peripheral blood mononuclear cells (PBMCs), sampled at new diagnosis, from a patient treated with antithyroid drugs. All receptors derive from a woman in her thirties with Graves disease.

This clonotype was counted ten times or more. Here the CDR3 reads CASSLLGGSSYEQYF. The CDR3 DNA is TGCGCCAGCAGCTTGTTGGGCGGGAGCTCCTACGAGCAGTACTTC. The V call is TRBV5-1, the J call TRBJ2-7, with 7 bases identical to TRBD2. J was trimmed by 0 bases and V by 1 base; bases with no gene match: 4. This CDR3 spans 15 amino acids. Looked up from germline, CDR1 is SGHRS and CDR2 is YFSETQ.

The CDR3: CAINGASNQPQHF. CDR3 DNA: TGTGCCATCAACGGGGCTAGCAATCAGCCCCAGCATTTT. This chain links TRBV10-3 with TRBJ1-5; maybe TRBD1 (5 bases). The germline V and J ends were trimmed by 7 bases and 0 bases, with 7 bases remaining between them. The V gene's germline CDR1 is ENHRY and CDR2 SYGVKD. The CDR3 has 13 amino acids.

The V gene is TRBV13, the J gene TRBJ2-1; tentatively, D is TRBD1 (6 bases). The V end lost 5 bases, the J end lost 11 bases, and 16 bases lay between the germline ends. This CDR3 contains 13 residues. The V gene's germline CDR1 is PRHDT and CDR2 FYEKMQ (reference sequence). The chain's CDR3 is CASSASQGSKQFF. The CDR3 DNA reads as TGTGCCAGCAGCGCTTCTCAGGGGTCGAAGCAGTTCTTC.

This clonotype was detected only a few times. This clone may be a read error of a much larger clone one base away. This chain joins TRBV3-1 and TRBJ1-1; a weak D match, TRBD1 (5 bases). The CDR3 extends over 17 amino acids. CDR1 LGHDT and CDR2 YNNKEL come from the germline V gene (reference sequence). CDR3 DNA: TGTGCCAGCGGCCAAGGTATAGGCGGGGGTATGAACACTGAAGCTTTCTTT. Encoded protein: CASGQGIGGGMNTEAFF.

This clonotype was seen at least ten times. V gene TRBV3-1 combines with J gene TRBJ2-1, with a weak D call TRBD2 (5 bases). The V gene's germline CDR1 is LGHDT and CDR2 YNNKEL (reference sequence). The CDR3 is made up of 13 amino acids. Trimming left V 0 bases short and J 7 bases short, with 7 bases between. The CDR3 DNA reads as TGTGCCAGCAGCCAAGATCCGGGAAATGAGCAGTTCTTC. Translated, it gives CASSQDPGNEQFF.

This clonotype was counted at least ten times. The CDR3 reads CSVVASGMRADTQYF. Here the CDR3 DNA reads TGCAGCGTTGTTGCTAGCGGGATGAGGGCAGATACGCAGTATTTT. The rearrangement uses TRBV29-1 and TRBJ2-3, with 9 bases aligning to TRBD2. Germline-derived CDR1 and CDR2 are SQVTM and ANQGSEA. This CDR3 has 15 amino acids. V shed 4 bases, J shed 4 bases, and the junction held 9 bases outside the gene matches.

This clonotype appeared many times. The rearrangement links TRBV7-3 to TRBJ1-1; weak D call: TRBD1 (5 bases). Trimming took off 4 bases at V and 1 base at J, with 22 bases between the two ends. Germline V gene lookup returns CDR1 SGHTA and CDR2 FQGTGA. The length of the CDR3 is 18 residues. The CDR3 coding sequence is TGTGCCAGCAGCTCTATTCCTATCTCAGGGATTCAGAACACTGAAGCTTTCTTT. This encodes CASSSIPISGIQNTEAFF.

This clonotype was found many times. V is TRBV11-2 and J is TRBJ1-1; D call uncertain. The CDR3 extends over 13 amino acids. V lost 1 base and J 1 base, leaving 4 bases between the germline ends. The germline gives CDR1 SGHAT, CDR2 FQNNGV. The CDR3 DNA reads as TGTGCCAGCAGCTTAGGGGAGAACACTGAAGCTTTCTTT. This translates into CASSLGENTEAFF.

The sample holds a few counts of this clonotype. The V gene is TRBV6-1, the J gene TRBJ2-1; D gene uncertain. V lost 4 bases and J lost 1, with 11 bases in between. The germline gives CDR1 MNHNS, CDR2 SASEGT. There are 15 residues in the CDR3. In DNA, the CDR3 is TGTGCCAGCAGTGGGCTCCCCAGGTCCTACAATGAGCAGTTCTTC. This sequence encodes CASSGLPRSYNEQFF.

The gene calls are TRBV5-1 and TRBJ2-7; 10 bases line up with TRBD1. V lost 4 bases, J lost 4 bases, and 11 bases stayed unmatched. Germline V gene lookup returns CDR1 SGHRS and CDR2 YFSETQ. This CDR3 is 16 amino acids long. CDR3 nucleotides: TGCGCCAGCAGCCGTGGAGGGACAGGGGTCGGGTACGAGCAGTACTTC. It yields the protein CASSRGGTGVGYEQYF.

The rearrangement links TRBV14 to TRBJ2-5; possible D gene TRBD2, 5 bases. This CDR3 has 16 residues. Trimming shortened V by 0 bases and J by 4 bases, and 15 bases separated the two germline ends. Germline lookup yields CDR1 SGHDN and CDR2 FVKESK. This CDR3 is CASSQDIGLAAETQYF. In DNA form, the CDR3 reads TGTGCCAGCAGCCAAGATATTGGGCTAGCAGCAGAGACCCAGTACTTC.

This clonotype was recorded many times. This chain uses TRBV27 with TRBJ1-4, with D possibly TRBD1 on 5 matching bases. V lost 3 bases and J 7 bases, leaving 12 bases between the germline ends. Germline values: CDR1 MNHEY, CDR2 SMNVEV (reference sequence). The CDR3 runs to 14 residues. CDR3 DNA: TGTGCCAGCAGTTTCGGCTCAGGGCCTGAAAAACTGTTTTTT. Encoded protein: CASSFGSGPEKLFF.

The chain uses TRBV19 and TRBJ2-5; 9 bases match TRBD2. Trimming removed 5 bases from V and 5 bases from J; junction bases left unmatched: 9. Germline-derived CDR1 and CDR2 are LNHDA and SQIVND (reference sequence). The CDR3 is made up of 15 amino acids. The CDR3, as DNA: TGTGCCAGTAGTGCCGGGACTAGCTCCTTTGAGACCCAGTACTTC. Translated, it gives CASSAGTSSFETQYF.

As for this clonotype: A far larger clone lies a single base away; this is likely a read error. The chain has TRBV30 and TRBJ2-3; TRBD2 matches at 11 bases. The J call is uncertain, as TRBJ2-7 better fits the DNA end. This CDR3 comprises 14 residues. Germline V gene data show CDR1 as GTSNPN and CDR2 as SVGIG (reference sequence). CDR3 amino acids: CAWTTSGTGNEQYF. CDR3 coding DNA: TGTGCCTGGACGACTAGCGGGACGGGGAATGAGCAGTACTTC.

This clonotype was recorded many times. The CDR3 DNA sequence: TGTGCCAGCAGCCCGCCCCGGGACAATGAGCAGTTCTTC. This gives the protein CASSPPRDNEQFF. The V gene is TRBV7-9, the J gene TRBJ2-1; D gene unclear. The CDR3 is made up of 13 amino acids. The germline V gene has CDR1 SEHNR and CDR2 FQNEAQ (reference sequence). V was clipped by 5 bases and J by 5 bases, with 10 bases between them.

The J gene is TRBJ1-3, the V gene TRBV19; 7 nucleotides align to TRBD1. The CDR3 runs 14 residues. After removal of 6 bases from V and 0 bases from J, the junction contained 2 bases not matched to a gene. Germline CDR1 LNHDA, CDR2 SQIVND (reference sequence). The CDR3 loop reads CASRRDSSGNTIYF. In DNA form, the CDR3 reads TGTGCCAGTAGGCGGGACAGCTCTGGAAACACCATATATTTT.

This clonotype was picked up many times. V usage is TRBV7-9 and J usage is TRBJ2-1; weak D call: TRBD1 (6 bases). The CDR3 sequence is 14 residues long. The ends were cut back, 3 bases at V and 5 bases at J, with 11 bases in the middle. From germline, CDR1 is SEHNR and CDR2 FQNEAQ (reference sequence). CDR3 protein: CASSFQGLNNEQFF. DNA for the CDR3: TGTGCCAGCAGCTTCCAGGGGTTAAACAATGAGCAGTTCTTC.

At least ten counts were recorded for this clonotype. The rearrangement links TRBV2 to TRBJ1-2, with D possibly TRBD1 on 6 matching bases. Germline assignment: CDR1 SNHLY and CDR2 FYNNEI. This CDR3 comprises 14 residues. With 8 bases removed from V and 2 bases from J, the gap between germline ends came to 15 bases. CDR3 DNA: TGTGCCAGCGCTCCGACCGGGACAAACTATGGCTACACCTTC. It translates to CASAPTGTNYGYTF.

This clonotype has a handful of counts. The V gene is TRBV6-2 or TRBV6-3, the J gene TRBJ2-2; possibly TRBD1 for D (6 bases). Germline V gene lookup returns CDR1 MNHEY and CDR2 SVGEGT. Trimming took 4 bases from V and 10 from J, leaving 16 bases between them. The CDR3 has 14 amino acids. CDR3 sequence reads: CASSSIQGATELFF. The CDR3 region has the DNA TGTGCCAGCAGTTCAATACAGGGTGCTACGGAGCTGTTTTTT.

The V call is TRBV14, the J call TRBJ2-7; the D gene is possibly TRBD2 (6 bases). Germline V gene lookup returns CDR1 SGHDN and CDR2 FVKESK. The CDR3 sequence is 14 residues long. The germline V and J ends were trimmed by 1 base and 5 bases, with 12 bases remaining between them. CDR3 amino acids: CASSQVGSGDEQYF. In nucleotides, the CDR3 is TGTGCCAGCAGCCAAGTGGGTTCGGGGGACGAGCAGTACTTC.

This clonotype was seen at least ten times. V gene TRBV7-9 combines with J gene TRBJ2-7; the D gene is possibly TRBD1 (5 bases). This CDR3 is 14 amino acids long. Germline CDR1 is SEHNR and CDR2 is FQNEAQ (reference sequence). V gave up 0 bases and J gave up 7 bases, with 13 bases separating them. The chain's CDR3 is CASSLALAGREQYF. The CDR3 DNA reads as TGTGCCAGCAGCTTAGCGTTGGCAGGGCGAGAGCAGTACTTC.

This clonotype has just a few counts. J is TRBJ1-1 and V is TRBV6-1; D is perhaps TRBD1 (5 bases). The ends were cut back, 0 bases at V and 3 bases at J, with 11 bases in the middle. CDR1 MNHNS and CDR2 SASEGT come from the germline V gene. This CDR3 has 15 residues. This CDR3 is CASSEAPGRDTEAFF. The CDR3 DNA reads TGTGCCAGCAGTGAAGCGCCGGGACGGGACACTGAAGCTTTCTTT.

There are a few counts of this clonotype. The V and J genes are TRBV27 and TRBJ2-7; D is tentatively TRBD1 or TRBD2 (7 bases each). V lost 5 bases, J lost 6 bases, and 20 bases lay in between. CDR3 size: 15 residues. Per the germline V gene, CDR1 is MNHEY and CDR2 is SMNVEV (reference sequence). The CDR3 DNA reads TGTGCCAGCAGTCTGCAGCGGGGCCCAGGGGGCGAGCAGTACTTC. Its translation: CASSLQRGPGGEQYF.

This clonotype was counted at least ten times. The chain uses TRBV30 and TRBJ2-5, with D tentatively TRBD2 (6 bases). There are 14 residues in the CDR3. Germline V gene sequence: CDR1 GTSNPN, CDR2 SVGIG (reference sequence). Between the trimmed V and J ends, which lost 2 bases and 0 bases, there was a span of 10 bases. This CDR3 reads CAWSLAEHQETQYF. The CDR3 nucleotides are TGTGCCTGGAGTTTAGCGGAACACCAAGAGACCCAGTACTTC.

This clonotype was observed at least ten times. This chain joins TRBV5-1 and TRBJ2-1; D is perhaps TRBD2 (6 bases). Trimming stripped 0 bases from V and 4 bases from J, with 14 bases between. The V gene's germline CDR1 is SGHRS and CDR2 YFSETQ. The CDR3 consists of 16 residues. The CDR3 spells CASSLEPSGRYNEQFF. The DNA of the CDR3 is TGCGCCAGCAGCTTGGAACCCAGCGGGCGATACAATGAGCAGTTCTTC.

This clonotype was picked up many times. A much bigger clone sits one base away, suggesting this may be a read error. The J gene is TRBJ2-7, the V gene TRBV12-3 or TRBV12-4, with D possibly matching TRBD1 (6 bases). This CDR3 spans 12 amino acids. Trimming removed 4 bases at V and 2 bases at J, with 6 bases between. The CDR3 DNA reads TGTGCCAGCAGTTGGGGGCCCTACGAGCAGTACTTC. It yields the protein CASSWGPYEQYF.

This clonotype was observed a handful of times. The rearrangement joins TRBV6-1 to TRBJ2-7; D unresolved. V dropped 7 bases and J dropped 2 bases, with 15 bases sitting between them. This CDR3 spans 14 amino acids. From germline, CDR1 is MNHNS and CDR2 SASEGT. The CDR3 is CASTSVAETYEQYF. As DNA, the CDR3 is TGTGCCAGCACCTCGGTCGCCGAAACCTACGAGCAGTACTTC.

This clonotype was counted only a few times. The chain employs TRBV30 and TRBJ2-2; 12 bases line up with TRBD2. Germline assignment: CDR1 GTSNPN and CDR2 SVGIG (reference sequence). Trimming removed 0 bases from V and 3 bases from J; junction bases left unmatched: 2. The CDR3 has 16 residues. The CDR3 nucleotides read TGTGCCTGGAGTGTACCTAGCGGGAGGGACACCGGGGAGCTGTTTTTT. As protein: CAWSVPSGRDTGELFF.

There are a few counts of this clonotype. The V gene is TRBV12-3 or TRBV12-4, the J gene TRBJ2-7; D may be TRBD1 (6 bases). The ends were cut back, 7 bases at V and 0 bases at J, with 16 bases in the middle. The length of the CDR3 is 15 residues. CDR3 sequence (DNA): TGTGCCAGCACTAATGAGGGGGTCCTCTCCTACGAGCAGTACTTC. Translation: CASTNEGVLSYEQYF.

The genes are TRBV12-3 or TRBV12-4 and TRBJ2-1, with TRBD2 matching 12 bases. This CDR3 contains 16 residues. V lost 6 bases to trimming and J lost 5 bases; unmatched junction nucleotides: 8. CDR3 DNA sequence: TGTGCCAGCAGCCCCGAAGGACTAGCGGGAAACAATGAGCAGTTCTTC. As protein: CASSPEGLAGNNEQFF.

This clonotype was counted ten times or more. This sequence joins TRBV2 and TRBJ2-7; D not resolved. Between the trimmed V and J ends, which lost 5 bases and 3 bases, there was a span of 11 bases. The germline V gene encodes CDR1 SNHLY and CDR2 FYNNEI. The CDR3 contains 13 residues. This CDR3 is CASSTGQSYEQYF. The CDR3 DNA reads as TGTGCCAGCAGTACCGGGCAGAGCTACGAGCAGTACTTC.

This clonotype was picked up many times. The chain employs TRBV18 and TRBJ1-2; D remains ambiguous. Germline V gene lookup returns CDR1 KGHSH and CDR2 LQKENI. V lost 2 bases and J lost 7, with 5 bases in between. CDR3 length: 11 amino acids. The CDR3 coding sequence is TGTGCCAGCTCACCAAATGTTGGCTACACCTTC. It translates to CASSPNVGYTF.